Listed here are 21 T cell receptor beta chains from one sample, sequenced in a study of blood T cell repertoires in COVID-19. Libraries were prepared by immunoSEQ multiplex PCR; TCRdb keeps only in-frame clonotypes and omits some of them. Altogether fewer than 400,000 clones are present, approximately 88% being singletons, with the ten largest covering 5.2%. Specimen: PBMCs or T cells enriched from blood (not recorded which). These receptors came from a man aged 55 to 70 who had recovered from COVID-19.

The rearrangement joins TRBV5-4 to TRBJ2-1, with 15 bases fitting TRBD2. The germline gives CDR1 SGHNT, CDR2 YYREEE (reference sequence). V was clipped by 4 bases and J by 6 bases; unmatched bases: 8. CDR3 length: 17 amino acids. CDR3 sequence: CASSPRGLAGGGNEQFF. CDR3 sequence (DNA): TGTGCCAGCAGCCCCCGGGGACTAGCGGGAGGCGGCAATGAGCAGTTCTTC.

This clone appeared a few times. Other DNA sequences of this sample code for an identical CDR3. This chain uses TRBV5-1 with TRBJ1-2; 12 bases agree with TRBD1. J gave up 7 bases and V 3 bases, and 4 bases lay outside the gene matches. This CDR3 is built from 14 residues. Germline values: CDR1 SGHRS, CDR2 YFSETQ. CDR3 loop: CASSSGTGGSGYTF. CDR3 DNA: TGCGCCAGCAGCTCCGGGACAGGGGGCTCTGGCTACACCTTC.

This sequence joins TRBV6-5 and TRBJ1-1; D is undetermined. CDR3 length: 13 residues. V lost 3 bases, J lost 5 bases, and 10 bases lay in between. Germline values: CDR1 MNHEY, CDR2 SVGAGI. The CDR3 loop is CASSYEGLTEAFF. The CDR3 region has the DNA TGTGCCAGCAGTTATGAGGGTTTAACTGAAGCTTTCTTT.

Remarks on this clone: One end of the junction is discordant with germline, which a read error may explain. This rearrangement joins TRBV7-7 to TRBJ2-5; 7 bases fit TRBD1. The CDR3 is made up of 13 amino acids. The germline gives CDR1 SSHAT, CDR2 FNYEAQ (reference sequence). The DNA for the CDR3 is TGTGCTAGCAGCTCCAAGGGGGCGGAGACCCAGTACTTC. This encodes CASSSKGAETQYF.

The rearrangement uses TRBV5-5 and TRBJ2-7; D not certain. V gave up 2 bases and J gave up 4 bases, with 10 bases separating them. The CDR3 consists of 13 residues. Per the germline V gene, CDR1 is SGHKS and CDR2 is YYEKEE (reference sequence). This chain's CDR3 is CASSFGSPYEQYF. The DNA of the CDR3 is TGTGCCAGCAGCTTTGGCAGTCCTTACGAGCAGTACTTC. The full variable domain, with the rest looked up from reference TRBV5-5 and TRBJ2-7, is DAGVTQSPTHLIKTRGQQVTLRCSPISGHKSVSWYQQVLGQGPQFIFQYYEKEERGRGNFPDRFSARQFPNYSSELNVNALLLGDSALYLCASSFGSPYEQYFGPGTRLTVT.

The chain recombines TRBV7-3 with TRBJ2-1; possibly TRBD1 for D (6 bases). This CDR3 contains 18 residues. Germline CDR1 SGHTA, CDR2 FQGTGA. Trimming left V 2 bases short and J 6 bases short, with 23 bases between. The CDR3 region is CASSLSHPGAPGRNEQFF. For the CDR3, the DNA is TGTGCCAGCAGCTTATCCCACCCAGGGGCACCGGGTCGCAATGAGCAGTTCTTC.

This clone was counted once. The chain uses TRBV2 and TRBJ2-1, with 7 bases fitting TRBD2. Trimming removed 7 bases from V and 10 bases from J; junction bases left unmatched: 4. The germline CDR1 and CDR2 sequences are SNHLY and FYNNEI. The CDR3 is made up of 11 amino acids. The CDR3 loop is CASTVGGEQFF. The CDR3 region has the DNA TGTGCCAGCACTGTGGGGGGGGAGCAGTTCTTC.

The rearrangement joins TRBV7-3 to TRBJ2-1, with 8 bases identical to TRBD2. V lost 2 bases and J lost 2; bases outside the gene matches: 2. The CDR3 contains 15 residues. Germline V CDR1 and CDR2: SGHTA, FQGTGA. This CDR3 is CASSLALAAYNEQFF. The DNA for the CDR3 is TGTGCCAGCAGCTTAGCACTAGCGGCCTACAATGAGCAGTTCTTC.

The chain uses TRBV28 and TRBJ2-7, with D perhaps matching TRBD1 (6 bases). The V and J ends lost 7 bases and 6 bases respectively, with 10 bases between them. The CDR3 is 11 residues long. CDR1 is MDHEN and CDR2 is SYDVKM in the germline V gene. The CDR3 is CASTGDREQYF. In nucleotides, the CDR3 is TGTGCCAGCACAGGGGATCGCGAGCAGTACTTC.

To note about this clone: Different DNA sequences within this sample yield the same CDR3. This sequence joins TRBV12-3 or TRBV12-4 and TRBJ1-2; D is undetermined. The V end lost 3 bases, the J end lost 2 bases, and 7 bases lay between the germline ends. The CDR3 runs to 13 residues. This CDR3 reads CASSLRENYGYTF. The CDR3, as DNA: TGTGCCAGCAGTTTGCGGGAGAACTATGGCTACACCTTC.

V and J are TRBV28 and TRBJ2-7; TRBD1 matches 8 bases. V gave up 6 bases and J gave up 1 base; unmatched junction bases: 8. This CDR3 spans 15 amino acids. Germline-derived CDR1 and CDR2 are MDHEN and SYDVKM. The CDR3 nucleotides are TGTGCCAGCAGGCCACGAGGACAGGGTTCCTACGAGCAGTACTTC. The encoded protein is CASRPRGQGSYEQYF.

This clone was seen a few times. The rearrangement uses TRBV29-1 and TRBJ2-1; 8 nucleotides line up with TRBD2. This CDR3 contains 13 residues. V was pared by 5 bases and J by 7 bases, with 7 bases of the junction left unmatched. CDR1 and CDR2 from the germline V gene are SQVTM and ANQGSEA. The DNA for the CDR3 is TGCAGCGTTACTAGCGGAGGAATAAATGAGCAGTTCTTC. Its translation is CSVTSGGINEQFF.

V and J are TRBV9 and TRBJ1-2; D remains unclear. Looked up from germline, CDR1 is SGDLS and CDR2 is YYNGEE. V was clipped by 3 bases and J by 1 base, with 10 bases between them. The CDR3 extends over 14 amino acids. This chain's CDR3 is CASSARTVNYGYTF. The CDR3 DNA reads TGTGCCAGCAGCGCGCGGACTGTTAACTATGGCTACACCTTC.

The gene calls are TRBV15 and TRBJ2-4; 8 bases agree with TRBD1. The V and J ends lost 3 bases and 6 bases, in that order; junction bases with no gene match: 4. The CDR3 contains 14 residues. In germline, CDR1 is LNHNV, CDR2 YYDKDF (reference sequence). The CDR3 sequence: CATSSDRGGNIQYF. The CDR3 coding sequence is TGTGCCACCAGCAGCGACAGGGGAGGAAACATTCAGTACTTC.

The J gene is TRBJ2-2, the V gene TRBV2; 7 bases are a match to TRBD1. The CDR3 covers 13 residues. With V trimmed by 6 bases and J by 7 bases, 5 bases remained unmatched. Germline-derived CDR1 and CDR2 are SNHLY and FYNNEI. The chain's CDR3 is CASSRQGDGELFF. Here the CDR3 DNA reads TGTGCCAGCAGCAGACAGGGAGACGGGGAGCTGTTTTTT.

The CDR3 sequence is CASSAGGDRGLYEQYF. The DNA of the CDR3 is TGTGCCAGCAGCGCAGGGGGAGACAGGGGGCTATACGAGCAGTACTTC. This chain joins TRBV25-1 and TRBJ2-7; TRBD1 matches at 10 bases. Looked up from germline, CDR1 is MGHDK and CDR2 is SYGVNS. The CDR3 contains 16 residues. V was clipped by 6 bases and J by 4 bases; unmatched bases: 12.

The chain has TRBV4-3 and TRBJ2-5; 9 positions agree with TRBD2. The CDR3 spans 15 residues. After removal of 1 base from V and 7 bases from J, the junction contained 7 bases not matched to a gene. The V gene's germline CDR1 is LGHNA and CDR2 YSLEER. This chain's CDR3 is CASSQGAGGPGTQYF. The CDR3 nucleotides are TGCGCCAGCAGCCAAGGGGCGGGAGGGCCCGGGACCCAGTACTTC.

In DNA, the CDR3 is TGTGCCAGCAGTTACAGCCAGGGGGTGAACACTGAAGCTTTCTTT. Protein product: CASSYSQGVNTEAFF. The rearrangement links TRBV6-5 to TRBJ1-1; 7 nucleotides agree with TRBD1. This CDR3 is 15 amino acids long. J gave up 0 bases and V 2 bases, and 3 bases lay outside the gene matches. The germline V gene has CDR1 MNHEY and CDR2 SVGAGI.

This chain joins TRBV5-1 and TRBJ2-3; 8 bases map to TRBD2. The CDR3 spans 14 residues. CDR1 SGHRS and CDR2 YFSETQ come from the germline V gene. V trimming: 4 bases; J trimming: 6 bases; junction bases outside the gene matches: 7. CDR3 nucleotide sequence: TGCGCCAGCAGCGTTACTAGCGGAGGGGATACGCAGTATTTT. It translates to CASSVTSGGDTQYF.

The J gene is TRBJ1-2, the V gene TRBV28; TRBD1 is a possible D gene (5 bases). The germline CDR1 and CDR2 sequences are MDHEN and SYDVKM. The CDR3 extends over 12 amino acids. V lost 6 bases and J lost 5, with 10 bases in between. The CDR3 DNA is TGTGCCAGCAGAGGGGCAGGGTATGGCTACACCTTC. Protein sequence: CASRGAGYGYTF.

This clone has only one observation. This sequence joins TRBV5-6 and TRBJ1-1; no definite D call. Trimming stripped 2 bases from V and 1 base from J, with 3 bases between. Per germline, CDR1 SGHDT and CDR2 YYEEEE. The CDR3 runs to 12 residues. CDR3: CASSFWNTEAFF. CDR3 DNA sequence: TGTGCCAGCAGCTTCTGGAACACTGAAGCTTTCTTT.